The 32 T cell receptor beta chains in this list originate from one sample, sequenced in a study of blood T cell repertoires in COVID-19. Clones were sequenced by immunoSEQ multiplex PCR, and TCRdb holds only the in-frame ones, with some missing. Here the sample spans fewer than 350,000 clones, 80% to 90% being singletons. The sequenced material came from peripheral blood. Receptor source: a woman aged 70-85 years with COVID-19, enrolled during active disease.

This clone is a singleton in its sample. V is TRBV27 and J is TRBJ1-1; 7 nucleotides align to TRBD1. Germline assignment: CDR1 MNHEY and CDR2 SMNVEV (reference sequence). CDR3 length equals 17 residues. The ends lost 2 bases at V and 0 bases at J; junction bases unmatched: 9. DNA for the CDR3: TGTGCCAGCAGTTTAGTAAGGGGGCCCACATTGAACACTGAAGCTTTCTTT. Its translation: CASSLVRGPTLNTEAFF.

The chain recombines TRBV2 with TRBJ2-5; tentative D call: TRBD1 (6 bases). The CDR3 length is 15 residues. Trimming took off 2 bases at V and 7 bases at J, with 17 bases between the two ends. Germline lookup yields CDR1 SNHLY and CDR2 FYNNEI. The CDR3 sequence: CASSESGQSRRTQYF. The CDR3 bases are TGTGCCAGCAGTGAAAGTGGACAGTCACGGCGGACCCAGTACTTC.

The CDR3 region is CASGFGQGAEYTGELFF. CDR3 nucleotide sequence: TGTGCTAGTGGTTTCGGACAGGGGGCGGAGTACACCGGGGAGCTGTTTTTT. The chain has TRBV12-5 and TRBJ2-2; TRBD1 matches at 11 bases. The CDR3 has 17 residues. Per the germline V gene, CDR1 is LGHNT and CDR2 is FRNRAP. V was pared by 3 bases and J by 3 bases, with 6 bases of the junction left unmatched.

On this clone: This same CDR3 is encoded by further DNA sequences in the sample. The J gene is TRBJ1-1, the V gene TRBV19, with D possibly TRBD1 on 6 matching bases. CDR1 LNHDA and CDR2 SQIVND come from the germline V gene (reference sequence). Trimming removed 6 bases at V and 5 bases at J, with 7 bases between. CDR3 length: 11 residues. The CDR3 DNA is TGTGCCAGTAGACAGGGTACTGAAGCTTTCTTT. Translating it yields CASRQGTEAFF.

The chain links TRBV30 to TRBJ1-1, with D unresolved. Trimming shortened V by 2 bases and J by 5 bases, and 9 bases separated the two germline ends. CDR1 is GTSNPN, CDR2 SVGIG, per germline (reference sequence). This CDR3 has 12 amino acids. The CDR3 region is CAWSRSKTEAFF. The CDR3, as DNA: TGTGCCTGGAGTAGAAGCAAGACTGAAGCTTTCTTT.

V and J are TRBV9 and TRBJ1-1; D remains unclear. V lost 0 bases, J lost 4 bases, and 7 bases lay in between. Germline V CDR1 and CDR2: SGDLS, YYNGEE. The CDR3 is 13 residues long. In nucleotides, the CDR3 is TGTGCCAGCAGCGTAGGCCCGGGCACTGAAGCTTTCTTT. This translates into CASSVGPGTEAFF.

In DNA form, the CDR3 reads TGCGCCAGCAGCGGACAGGGGGCTGGGACTGAAGCTTTCTTT. This translates into CASSGQGAGTEAFF. The V and J genes are TRBV5-1 and TRBJ1-1, with TRBD1 matching over 11 bases. This CDR3 has 14 residues. Germline CDR1 SGHRS, CDR2 YFSETQ. Trimming at V came to 4 bases and at J to 5 bases, leaving 4 bases not matched to a gene.

This sequence joins TRBV3-1 (or the pseudogene TRBV3-2) and TRBJ1-3; D is unclear. Trimming cost V 5 bases and J 1 base, with 9 bases left between them. The CDR3 extends over 14 amino acids. CDR1 is LGHDT, CDR2 YNNKEL, per germline (reference sequence). The CDR3 is CASSGEVSGNTIYF. The CDR3 coding sequence is TGTGCCAGCAGCGGGGAGGTGTCTGGAAACACCATATATTTT.

This clone was seen just once. The rearrangement links TRBV7-9 to TRBJ2-5; TRBD1 might be the D (6 bases). The germline V gene encodes CDR1 SEHNR and CDR2 FQNEAQ (reference sequence). The CDR3 consists of 14 residues. Trimming stripped 6 bases from V and 2 bases from J, with 13 bases between. CDR3 coding DNA: TGTGCCAGCAGGACACAGGGTAGGCAAGAGACCCAGTACTTC. As protein: CASRTQGRQETQYF.

This chain uses TRBV9 with TRBJ2-7; 11 bases align to TRBD1. This CDR3 comprises 15 residues. Trimming took 4 bases from V and 5 from J; bases not matched to a gene: 8. The germline CDR1 and CDR2 sequences are SGDLS and YYNGEE. In DNA, the CDR3 is TGTGCCAGCAGCCTGGCCGGGACAGGGGGGAACGAGCAGTACTTC. Its protein is CASSLAGTGGNEQYF.

This chain connects TRBV5-1 to TRBJ2-7, with TRBD2 matching over 14 bases. The junction had 6 bases not matched to a gene; V was cut back by 3 bases and J by 4 bases. Germline assignment: CDR1 SGHRS and CDR2 YFSETQ. The CDR3 contains 16 residues. Written as DNA, the CDR3 is TGCGCCAGCAGCTCGGGACTAGCGGGGGATCCTTACGAGCAGTACTTC. Translation gives CASSSGLAGDPYEQYF.

This chain uses TRBV18 with TRBJ2-3; the D gene is possibly TRBD1 (6 bases). The germline V gene has CDR1 KGHSH and CDR2 LQKENI. V was shortened by 3 bases and J by 6 bases, with 13 bases between the two germline ends. This CDR3 region has 14 residues. The CDR3 nucleotides are TGTGCCAGCTCACCCGACAGGAATGAGGATACGCAGTATTTT. It encodes CASSPDRNEDTQYF.

The chain is built from TRBV6-5 and TRBJ1-4; 7 bases align to TRBD1. This CDR3 is built from 14 residues. In germline, CDR1 is MNHEY, CDR2 SVGAGI. J lost 5 bases, V lost 7 bases, and 7 bases had no gene match. CDR3 coding DNA: TGTGCCAGCACCTCGACAGGGAAGAATGAAAAACTGTTTTTT. This sequence encodes CASTSTGKNEKLFF.

V and J are TRBV10-2 and TRBJ1-4; a possible D gene is TRBD1 (6 bases). The CDR3 sequence is 13 residues long. The ends were cut back, 2 bases at V and 8 bases at J, with 9 bases in the middle. Germline V CDR1 and CDR2: WSHSY, SAAADI. CDR3 nucleotides: TGCGCCAGCAGTGAGGTCAGGGGCGAAAAACTGTTTTTT. This encodes CASSEVRGEKLFF.

The chain combines TRBV25-1 with TRBJ2-5; 7 bases line up with TRBD2. The CDR3 is made up of 13 amino acids. V shed 1 base and J 5 bases; nucleotides not matched to a gene: 1. Germline CDR1 MGHDK, CDR2 SYGVNS. This CDR3 reads CASSEWGGETQYF. CDR3 DNA: TGTGCCAGCAGTGAATGGGGGGGGGAGACCCAGTACTTC.

The chain recombines TRBV10-2 with TRBJ2-7; tentative D call: TRBD2 (5 bases). The germline V and J ends were trimmed by 6 bases and 6 bases, with 18 bases remaining between them. Germline V gene sequence: CDR1 WSHSY, CDR2 SAAADI. The CDR3 runs 14 residues. CDR3 amino acids: CASRAGATTGEQYF. CDR3 nucleotides: TGCGCCAGCAGGGCGGGCGCCACAACGGGCGAGCAGTACTTC.

This clone came up once. The chain joins TRBV11-3 to TRBJ2-1; 11 bases line up with TRBD2. Trimming removed 1 base from V and 4 bases from J; junction bases left unmatched: 6. There are 17 residues in the CDR3. CDR1 and CDR2 from the germline V gene are SGHNT and YENEEA. DNA for the CDR3: TGTGCCAGCAGCTTAGGATTACTAGCGGGGGATTACAATGAGCAGTTCTTC. Translation: CASSLGLLAGDYNEQFF.

This rearrangement joins TRBV4-1 to TRBJ1-6; the D gene is possibly TRBD1 (5 bases). V shed 2 bases and J shed 7 bases, with 15 bases lying between them. This CDR3 is 16 amino acids long. From germline, CDR1 is MGHRA and CDR2 YSYEKL. This CDR3 reads CASSQNPSGINSPLHF. The CDR3 bases are TGCGCCAGCAGCCAAAATCCATCAGGGATCAATTCACCCCTCCACTTT.

The chain links TRBV6-5 to TRBJ1-1; no clear D gene. The CDR3 runs to 11 residues. CDR1 is MNHEY and CDR2 is SVGAGI in the germline V gene. The V gene lost 6 bases and the J gene lost 7 bases, with 9 bases spanning the gap. The CDR3 DNA follows: TGTGCCAGCAGACTAGACGGTGAAGCTTTCTTT. Protein sequence: CASRLDGEAFF.

The chain links TRBV5-6 to TRBJ2-7, with TRBD1 matching over 8 bases. Germline V gives CDR1 SGHDT, CDR2 YYEEEE. This CDR3 contains 15 residues. Losses at the gene ends were 4 bases for V and 3 bases for J; bases not matched to a gene: 9. The CDR3 loop is CASSPSGQGVYEQYF. DNA of the CDR3: TGTGCCAGCAGCCCCTCTGGACAGGGCGTCTACGAGCAGTACTTC.

The chain is built from TRBV3-1 (or the pseudogene TRBV3-2) and TRBJ2-1; D is possibly TRBD1 (7 bases). The CDR3 contains 15 residues. Germline CDR1 and CDR2: LGHDT and YNNKEL (reference sequence). The V and J ends lost 2 bases and 5 bases respectively, with 13 bases between them. For the CDR3, the DNA is TGTGCCAGCAGCCAACCAGGGGGAGGACACAATGAGCAGTTCTTC. It specifies CASSQPGGGHNEQFF.

The J gene is TRBJ2-3, the V gene TRBV6-6, with 10 bases aligning to TRBD1. The CDR3 length is 15 residues. The germline gives CDR1 MNHNY, CDR2 SVGAGI (reference sequence). With 5 bases clipped from V and 3 bases from J, the junction kept 5 bases outside the gene matches. The CDR3 DNA sequence: TGTGCCAGCAGTCACGGACAGGGGGTGACAGATACGCAGTATTTT. As protein: CASSHGQGVTDTQYF.

The V gene is TRBV29-1, the J gene TRBJ2-2, with D possibly matching TRBD1 (6 bases). V was pared by 5 bases and J by 6 bases, with 7 bases between. There are 11 residues in the CDR3. The V gene's germline CDR1 is SQVTM and CDR2 ANQGSEA. CDR3 sequence: CSVKGAGELFF. The CDR3 coding sequence is TGCAGCGTTAAGGGGGCCGGGGAGCTGTTTTTT.

The chain recombines TRBV7-2 with TRBJ1-6, with D uncertain. Germline-derived CDR1 and CDR2 are SGHTA and FQGNSA. This CDR3 region has 15 residues. V lost 5 bases, J lost 7 bases, and 15 bases lay in between. CDR3 sequence reads: CASSPQGSYNSPLHF. In DNA form, the CDR3 reads TGTGCCAGCAGCCCCCAAGGGAGTTACAATTCACCCCTCCACTTT.

The chain carries TRBV5-4 and TRBJ1-4; a weak D match, TRBD1 (5 bases). The CDR3 covers 15 residues. The ends were cut back, 4 bases at V and 0 bases at J, with 10 bases in the middle. The V gene's germline CDR1 is SGHNT and CDR2 YYREEE (reference sequence). The DNA for the CDR3 is TGTGCCAGCAGCCCCACGACAGCAACTAATGAAAAACTGTTTTTT. Translating gives CASSPTTATNEKLFF.

The CDR3 DNA reads as TGTGCCAGCAGTAAGGGGGTCGGAGACTATGGCTACACCTTC. This translates into CASSKGVGDYGYTF. V gene TRBV28 combines with J gene TRBJ1-2, with a tentative D call TRBD1 (6 bases). Trimming removed 5 bases at V and 3 bases at J, with 13 bases between. The CDR3 has 14 amino acids. The germline gives CDR1 MDHEN, CDR2 SYDVKM.

The chain has TRBV18 and TRBJ2-5, with 11 bases that match TRBD1. Germline V lookup: CDR1 KGHSH, CDR2 LQKENI. J was trimmed by 3 bases and V by 2 bases; bases with no gene match: 2. The CDR3 is 15 amino acids. Written as DNA, the CDR3 is TGTGCCAGCTCACCAAGGACAGGGGGCGAAGAGACCCAGTACTTC. Amino acids: CASSPRTGGEETQYF.

V usage is TRBV14 and J usage is TRBJ2-5; D is ambiguous. This CDR3 comprises 13 residues. The V end lost 0 bases, the J end lost 4 bases, and 6 bases lay between the germline ends. From germline, CDR1 is SGHDN and CDR2 FVKESK. CDR3 residues: CASSQDLRETQYF. In DNA, the CDR3 is TGTGCCAGCAGCCAAGATTTGAGAGAGACCCAGTACTTC.

The rearrangement joins TRBV7-9 to TRBJ1-1; D gene ambiguous. Trimming left V 6 bases short and J 4 bases short, with 12 bases between. From germline, CDR1 is SEHNR and CDR2 FQNEAQ (reference sequence). The CDR3 is made up of 13 amino acids. As DNA, the CDR3 is TGTGCCAGCAGTTTCCAGGCTGGCACTGAAGCTTTCTTT. This gives the protein CASSFQAGTEAFF. Complete variable domain (other parts from reference TRBV7-9 and TRBJ1-1): DTGVSQNPRHKITKRGQNVTFRCDPISEHNRLYWYRQTLGQGPEFLTYFQNEAQLEKSRLLSDRFSAERPKGSFSTLEIQRTEQGDSAMYLCASSFQAGTEAFFGQGTRLTVV.

The rearrangement links TRBV30 to TRBJ1-3; no reliable D call. Per germline, CDR1 GTSNPN and CDR2 SVGIG (reference sequence). The CDR3 totals 14 residues. V lost 3 bases to trimming and J lost 1 base, with 10 bases between them. Here the CDR3 reads CAWSRPGSGNTIYF. CDR3 sequence (DNA): TGTGCCTGGAGCCGACCGGGTTCTGGAAACACCATATATTTT.

The chain combines TRBV6-4 with TRBJ2-2; D unclear. Trimming removed 5 bases from V and 0 bases from J, with 7 bases in between. The CDR3 has 14 residues. Per the germline V gene, CDR1 is MRHNA and CDR2 is SNTAGT. The DNA of the CDR3 is TGTGCCAGCAGTCGACATTCGAACACCGGGGAGCTGTTTTTT. Translated, it gives CASSRHSNTGELFF.

This chain uses TRBV11-3 with TRBJ2-1; 11 bases agree with TRBD2. CDR3 size: 18 residues. With V trimmed by 0 bases and J by 0 bases, 4 bases remained unmatched. Germline CDR1 is SGHNT and CDR2 is YENEEA. CDR3 protein: CASSLEGSGGASYNEQFF. CDR3 DNA sequence: TGTGCCAGCAGCTTAGAGGGTAGCGGGGGGGCCTCCTACAATGAGCAGTTCTTC. The variable domain in full, completed from reference TRBV11-3 and TRBJ2-1, reads EAGVVQSPRYKIIEKKQPVAFWCNPISGHNTLYWYLQNLGQGPELLIRYENEEAVDDSQLPKDRFSAERLKGVDSTLKIQPAELGDSAVYLCASSLEGSGGASYNEQFFGPGTRLTVL.